This T cell receptor (beta chain) was observed in a study of beta chain features in type 1 diabetes (dated by TCRdb to about 2018). Study-wide context: No differences in mean age, gender distribution, total cell number or subset yield were found between patients and healthy donors. A total of about 110 million sorted cells were examined across all samples, and the number of cells per subset was strongly correlated with RNA yield. The study compared the TCRB repertoires of sorted circulating CD4+ T cell subsets in recently diagnosed type 1 diabetes patients with those in matched healthy donors. Regulatory and stem cell-like memory subsets were obtained from only 8 patients and about 8 healthy donors, while naive and central memory subsets were obtained from all 30 or so donors. Overall study results and their limits: Naive, central memory and regulatory TCRB repertoires appeared more similar among patients than among healthy donors. PCR may preferentially amplify shorter templates, but because patient and control samples were amplified and corrected together, any resulting skew would affect both groups equally. At VDJ recombination sites, type 1 diabetes patients had fewer insertions and more deleted nucleotides, which implies abnormalities in thymic rearrangement. In all four CD4+ subsets, TCRB CDR3 length was moderately but significantly shorter in type 1 diabetes patients. Because cDNA was sequenced instead of genomic DNA, highly expressing activated cells could be over-represented, though the groups showed no difference in activation or CD3 levels. Because the HLA sub-analyses included only small numbers of individuals, any influence of HLA type on TCRB rearrangement was left unresolved.

The entire amount of isolated RNA was reverse transcribed using the High Capacity cDNA Reverse Transcription Kit, so the sequenced TCRB transcripts were expressed ones. Naive, central memory and regulatory T cell samples underwent deep immunoSEQ sequencing, averaging roughly 3.4 million total reads per sample. Sorted cells were lysed in RLT buffer, and RNA was extracted using DNase-treated RNeasy Micro or Mini kits according to cell number. To prevent cross-contamination, every cell subset was processed on its own, while patient and healthy donor samples were processed together. Using the immunoSEQ multiplex PCR, TCRB sequences were amplified from cDNA into 87-bp fragments spanning the CDR3 region. The amplicons were sequenced using the Illumina HiSeq platform. In the source study's methods: PCR bias was computationally corrected using synthetic template baselines, reads within Hamming distance 2 were collapsed, and singletons that could not be merged were discarded. Reads were aligned to IMGT to assign V, D and J genes, CDR3 length, and insertions or deletions at six rearrangement sites. Within each subset, clonotype counts were normalized to sorted cell number, and only after that were true diversity and Gini coefficients computed with the tcR R package. The overlap coefficient, calculated on TCRB nucleotide sequences, was used to quantify repertoire sharing. Drawn from immuneACCESS, this table holds only the in-frame rearrangements with V and J called that TCRdb kept. Clones are partly lost; checked studies trace under half to an unresolved V gene and leave the rest unexplained. V, J and clone size are taken as reported in that table, and D and trimming were inferred from the DNA itself. Within this sample are over 150,000 clones, with about 8.5% of them counted one time only. 0.55% to 0.65% of the sample comes from the top ten.

This clone was counted many times. The antigen it binds to is not known. No base quality information exists; no much larger clone differs at one position. The CDR3 spans 13 residues, from the cysteine through the phenylalanine. This entry keeps only the CDR3 DNA: 39 bases, framed from base 1. Trimming removed 7 bases from V and 2 bases from J, leaving 6 bases between the germline ends. CDR1 and CDR2 were assigned from the germline V gene as ENHRY and SYGVKD. A single peripheral blood draw of approximately 0.11 L on average was collected from each donor into heparinised tubes. Using a panel that included CD45RO, CCR7, CD25, CD127, CD95 and CD27, naive, central memory, regulatory and stem cell-like memory CD4+ T cells were sorted on a BD FACSAria II. A purity above 98% was achieved for all sorted populations. Right away, PBMCs were isolated by Lymphoprep density gradient centrifugation and were stained directly, with no culture step. To minimize batch effects, samples were stained and sorted in pairs, one healthy donor with one patient per experiment.

Rearrangement joined TRBV10-3 to TRBJ2-6; there is no confident call for the D gene. The sequence was obtained from a young man in good health. The sample consisted of central memory CD4+ T cells from blood. CDR3 sequence: CAITYPGANVLTF. The DNA sequence is as follows: TGTGCCATCACCTACCCTGGGGCCAACGTCCTGACTTTC.